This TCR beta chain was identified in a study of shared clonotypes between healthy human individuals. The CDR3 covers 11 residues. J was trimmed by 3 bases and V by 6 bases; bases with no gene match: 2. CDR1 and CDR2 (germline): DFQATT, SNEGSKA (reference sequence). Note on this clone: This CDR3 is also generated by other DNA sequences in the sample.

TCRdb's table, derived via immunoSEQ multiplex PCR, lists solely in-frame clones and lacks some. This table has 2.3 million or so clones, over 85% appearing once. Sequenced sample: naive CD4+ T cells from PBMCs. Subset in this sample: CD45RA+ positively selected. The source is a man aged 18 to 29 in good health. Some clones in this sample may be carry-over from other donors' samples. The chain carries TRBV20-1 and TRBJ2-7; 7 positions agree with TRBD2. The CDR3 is CSAGGSYEQYF. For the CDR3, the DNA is TGCAGTGCGGGCGGGAGCTACGAGCAGTACTTC.